This TCR beta chain was sequenced for a study of blood T cells in healthy people across ages. Study details: The capture of about one barcoded beta molecule per two T cells was achieved by template switching. General observations from the study: Unsorted PBMCs ruled out conclusive naive versus antigen-experienced comparison. There was no known CMV status for donors, so expanded clonotype changes were possibly confounded.

Healthy individuals of Caucasian origin from Russia, aged roughly 6 to 90, served as donors. Details on this clonotype: Its antigen is unidentified.

It was with a sample-barcoded 5' primer and a J-beta primer mix that a second PCR of roughly 7 to 11 cycles was run. TCRdb reprocessed the 5' RACE reads with MiXCR, giving one entry per CDR3 protein. Counted here are about 800,000 distinct CDR3 sequences, 35% to 60% occurring once; the ten biggest clones make up 18%. With 11 bases clipped from V and 0 bases from J, the junction kept 4 bases outside the gene matches. Per germline, CDR1 SGHTA and CDR2 FQGNSA. The CDR3 loop spans 14 amino acids. This TCR was recovered from an elderly man in good health. The source material was blood. The chain recombines TRBV7-2 with TRBJ1-2; 12 nucleotides align to TRBD1. CDR3 nucleotide sequence: TGTGCCGGCGGGACAGGGGGCGCTAACTATGGCTACACCTTC. Residues: CAGGTGGANYGYTF.